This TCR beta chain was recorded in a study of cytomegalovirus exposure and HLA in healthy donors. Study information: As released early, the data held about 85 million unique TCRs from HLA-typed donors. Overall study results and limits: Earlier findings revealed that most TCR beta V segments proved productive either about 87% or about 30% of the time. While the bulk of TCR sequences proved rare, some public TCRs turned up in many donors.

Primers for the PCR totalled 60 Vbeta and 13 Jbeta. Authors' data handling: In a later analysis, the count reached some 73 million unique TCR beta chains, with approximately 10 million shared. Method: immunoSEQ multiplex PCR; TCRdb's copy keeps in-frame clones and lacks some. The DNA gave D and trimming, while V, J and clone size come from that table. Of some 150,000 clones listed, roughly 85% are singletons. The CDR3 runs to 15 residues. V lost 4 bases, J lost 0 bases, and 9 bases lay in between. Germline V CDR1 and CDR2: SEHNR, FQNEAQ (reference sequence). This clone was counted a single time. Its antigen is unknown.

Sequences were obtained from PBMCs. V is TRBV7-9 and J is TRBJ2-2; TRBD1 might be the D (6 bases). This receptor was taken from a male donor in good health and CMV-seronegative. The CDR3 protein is CASSSQGSNTGELFF. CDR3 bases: TGTGCCAGCAGCTCACAGGGATCGAACACCGGGGAGCTGTTTTTT.